This TCR beta chain was observed in a study of CD8+ T cells in alopecia areata. General study findings and limits: Expanded CD8+ clones among the top 100, and scalp clonality, were significantly decreased by tofacitinib.

Sequencing used cDNA as its template, made by extracting RNA and reverse transcribing it. Libraries were prepared by immunoSEQ multiplex PCR; TCRdb keeps only in-frame clonotypes and omits some of them. This table has about 120,000 clones, roughly 50% appearing once. Treatment: oral pan-JAK inhibitor, 5-10 mg twice daily. Alopecia areata patients provided lesional scalp punch biopsies and peripheral blood, both collected for the study. Isolation of CD4+ and CD8+ T cells from PBMCs was achieved by sorting. A word on this clone: Its specificity is unknown.

The origin of this receptor is a human donor with alopecia areata. The input for sequencing was CD8+ T cells sorted from blood, taken at week 4, from a patient treated with tofacitinib.

The CDR3 DNA reads as TGCGCCAGCAACCCACAGGGAGAACACTCCTACGAGCAGTACTTC. Protein: CASNPQGEHSYEQYF. The chain recombines TRBV23-1 with TRBJ2-7, with a possible D match to TRBD1 (6 bases). TRBV23-1 is labeled an ORF, and its function is uncertain. Deletions cut 7 bases from V and 0 bases from J, with 16 bases between. The CDR3 is made up of 15 amino acids.